This T cell receptor (beta chain) derives from a study of T-cell memory formation after mild COVID-19. Study-wide points: A second wave of clones peaked on day 37, and their SARS-CoV-2 specificity went unconfirmed. Chiefly within CM and EM were the contracting CD4+ clones; CD8+ ones were within EMRA.

One entry per CDR3 protein, called by TCRdb with MiXCR from the 5' RACE reads. The table has 2,000 to 2,500 distinct CDR3 sequences, about two thirds seen once. The CDR3 has 14 amino acids. Germline V gives CDR1 SGHTA, CDR2 FQGTGA. After removal of 3 bases from V and 2 bases from J, the junction contained 2 bases not matched to a gene. This clonotype was seen just once. Its antigen is not known. The sequence derives from an adult who had mild COVID-19 (a few samples of this study predate the infection). Cell type and time point are not known. The chain has TRBV7-3 and TRBJ2-3; 7 bases line up with TRBD2. Sequencing used PBMCs or a T cell subset sorted from them (not recorded which). Here the CDR3 reads CASSFAGVTDTQYF. In nucleotides, the CDR3 is TGTGCCAGCAGCTTTGCGGGAGTCACAGATACGCAGTATTTT.